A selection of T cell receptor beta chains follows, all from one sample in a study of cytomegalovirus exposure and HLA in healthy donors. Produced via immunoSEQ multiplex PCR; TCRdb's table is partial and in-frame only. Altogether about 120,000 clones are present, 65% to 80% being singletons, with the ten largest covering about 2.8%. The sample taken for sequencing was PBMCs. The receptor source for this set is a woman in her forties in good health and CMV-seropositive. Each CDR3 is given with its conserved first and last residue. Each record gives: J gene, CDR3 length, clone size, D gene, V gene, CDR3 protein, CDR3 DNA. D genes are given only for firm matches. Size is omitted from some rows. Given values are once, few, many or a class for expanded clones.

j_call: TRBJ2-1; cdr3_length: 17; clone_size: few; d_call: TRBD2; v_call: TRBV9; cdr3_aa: CASSLHSSGSIYNEQFF; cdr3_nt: TGTGCCAGCAGCCTCCACTCCAGCGGGAGCATCTACAATGAGCAGTTCTTC
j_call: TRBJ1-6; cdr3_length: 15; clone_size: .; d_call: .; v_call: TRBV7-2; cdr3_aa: CASSLTSSYNSPLHF; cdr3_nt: TGTGCCAGCAGCTTAACGAGCTCCTATAATTCACCCCTCCACTTT
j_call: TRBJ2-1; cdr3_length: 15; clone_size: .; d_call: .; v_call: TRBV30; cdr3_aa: CAWSVGGVSYNEQFF; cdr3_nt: TGTGCCTGGAGTGTAGGGGGGGTATCCTACAATGAGCAGTTCTTC
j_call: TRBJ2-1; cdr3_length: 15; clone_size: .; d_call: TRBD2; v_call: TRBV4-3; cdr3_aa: CASSPTSSGYNEQFF; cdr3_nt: TGCGCCAGCAGCCCTACCTCTAGCGGTTACAATGAGCAGTTCTTC
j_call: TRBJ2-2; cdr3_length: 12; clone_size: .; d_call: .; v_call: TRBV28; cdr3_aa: CASSLVSGELFF; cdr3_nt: TGTGCCAGCAGTTTGGTGAGCGGGGAGCTGTTTTTT
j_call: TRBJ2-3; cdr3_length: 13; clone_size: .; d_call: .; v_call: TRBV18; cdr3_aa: CASSPPSTDTQYF; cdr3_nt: TGTGCCAGCTCACCCCCTAGCACAGATACGCAGTATTTT
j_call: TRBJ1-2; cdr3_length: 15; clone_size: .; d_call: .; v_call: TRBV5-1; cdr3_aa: CASSWALQSNYGYTF; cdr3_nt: TGCGCCAGCAGCTGGGCCCTTCAGTCAAACTATGGCTACACCTTC
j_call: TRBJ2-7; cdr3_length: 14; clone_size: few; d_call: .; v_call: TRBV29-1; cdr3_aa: CSVEGMDTNYEQYF; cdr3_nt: TGCAGCGTTGAAGGTATGGACACCAACTACGAGCAGTACTTC
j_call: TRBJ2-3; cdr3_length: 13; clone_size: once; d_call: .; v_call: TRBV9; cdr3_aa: CASSVKSGDTQYF; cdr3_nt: TGTGCCAGCAGCGTAAAGTCGGGGGATACGCAGTATTTT
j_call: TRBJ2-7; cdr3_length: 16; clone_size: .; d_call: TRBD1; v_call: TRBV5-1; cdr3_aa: CASSLRPGQGAYEQYF; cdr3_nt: TGCGCCAGCAGCTTGCGACCGGGACAGGGGGCCTACGAGCAGTACTTC
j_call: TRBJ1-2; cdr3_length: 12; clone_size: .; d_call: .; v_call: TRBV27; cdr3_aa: CAARGRVHGYTF; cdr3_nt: TGTGCCGCCAGGGGCAGGGTACATGGCTACACCTTC
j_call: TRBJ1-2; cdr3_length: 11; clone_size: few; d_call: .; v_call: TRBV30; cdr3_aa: CAWSVDSSYTF; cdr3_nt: TGTGCCTGGAGTGTGGACTCGAGCTACACCTTC
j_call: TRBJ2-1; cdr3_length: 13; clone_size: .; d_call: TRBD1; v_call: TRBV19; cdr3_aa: CASSIRGGSEQFF; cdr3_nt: TGTGCCAGTAGTATACGAGGGGGCAGTGAGCAGTTCTTC
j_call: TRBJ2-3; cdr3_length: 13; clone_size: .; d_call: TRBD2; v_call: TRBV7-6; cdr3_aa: CATREGGTDTQYF; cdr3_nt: TGTGCCACCCGGGAGGGCGGCACAGATACGCAGTATTTT
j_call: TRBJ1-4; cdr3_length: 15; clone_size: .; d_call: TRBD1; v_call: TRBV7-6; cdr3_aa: CASSRRTGGHEKLFF; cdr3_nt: TGTGCCAGCAGCCGCCGGACAGGGGGCCATGAAAAACTGTTTTTT
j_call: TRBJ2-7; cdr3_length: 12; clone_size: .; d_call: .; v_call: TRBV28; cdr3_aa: CASSHPPYEQYF; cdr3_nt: TGTGCCAGCAGTCATCCCCCCTACGAGCAGTACTTC
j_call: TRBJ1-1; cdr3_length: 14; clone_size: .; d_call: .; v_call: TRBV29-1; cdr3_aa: CSVSIWTDGTEAFF; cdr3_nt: TGCAGCGTTTCGATATGGACTGACGGTACTGAAGCTTTCTTT
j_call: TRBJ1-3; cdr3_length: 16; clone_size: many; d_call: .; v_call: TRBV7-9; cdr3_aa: CASSPMGGSPGNTIYF; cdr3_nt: TGTGCCAGCAGCCCAATGGGGGGGTCGCCTGGAAACACCATATATTTT